The 22 T cell receptor beta chains below were found in one sample sequenced in a study of a mutant IDH1 vaccine in newly diagnosed glioma. Specified time point: week 35, safety follow-up. Vaccinated patients received 300 ug of mutant IDH1 20-mer peptide per dose, with topical imiquimod. These receptors' targets are unknown. Some clones are missing from TCRdb's copy, which holds only in-frame ones; the method was immunoSEQ multiplex PCR. The table records tens of thousands of clones, 74% of them present only once. Sequenced material: PBMCs, taken from a glioma patient whose treatment included an IDH1 peptide vaccine. The receptors were gathered from a man between 45 and 60 years old with glioma.

The chain carries TRBV30 and TRBJ1-3, with D unclear. V was trimmed by 2 bases and J by 3 bases, leaving 8 bases between them. Per germline, CDR1 GTSNPN and CDR2 SVGIG (reference sequence). The CDR3 runs to 13 residues. The CDR3 here is CAWSMPGGNTIYF. The CDR3 region has the DNA TGTGCCTGGAGTATGCCCGGTGGAAACACCATATATTTT.

The rearrangement joins TRBV9 to TRBJ1-1; possibly TRBD1 for D (5 bases). The CDR3 extends over 15 amino acids. Germline CDR1 reads SGDLS; CDR2 reads YYNGEE. The ends were cut back, 4 bases at V and 0 bases at J, with 13 bases in the middle. The CDR3 sequence is CASSFGTGMNTEAFF. CDR3 bases: TGTGCCAGCAGCTTCGGGACGGGCATGAACACTGAAGCTTTCTTT.

The J gene is TRBJ2-2, the V gene TRBV10-3; 7 bases agree with TRBD1. From germline, CDR1 is ENHRY and CDR2 SYGVKD. This CDR3 has 16 amino acids. Trimming removed 0 bases from V and 4 bases from J; junction bases left unmatched: 5. Here the CDR3 reads CAISESTGSGTGELFF. The CDR3, as DNA: TGTGCCATCAGTGAGTCGACAGGGTCCGGCACCGGGGAGCTGTTTTTT.

This sequence joins TRBV29-1 and TRBJ2-7, with a tentative D call TRBD2 (6 bases). The length of the CDR3 is 11 residues. V lost 4 bases and J 7 bases, leaving 11 bases between the germline ends. The germline CDR1 and CDR2 sequences are SQVTM and ANQGSEA. The CDR3: CSVGDGGEQYF. CDR3 nucleotide sequence: TGCAGCGTTGGGGACGGAGGGGAGCAGTACTTC.

This clone was counted ten times or more. The V and J genes are TRBV6-6 and TRBJ1-1; tentative D call: TRBD1 (5 bases). V was pared by 5 bases and J by 1 base, with 14 bases between. CDR1 MNHNY and CDR2 SVGAGI come from the germline V gene (reference sequence). The CDR3 contains 15 residues. CDR3 residues: CASSGPGKSNTEAFF. The CDR3 DNA reads as TGTGCCAGCAGTGGGCCAGGGAAATCGAACACTGAAGCTTTCTTT.

The chain has TRBV11-3 and TRBJ2-5, with D possibly TRBD1 on 6 matching bases. Germline V gene data show CDR1 as SGHNT and CDR2 as YENEEA. Trimming removed 5 bases at V and 2 bases at J, with 15 bases between. The CDR3 runs to 15 residues. The CDR3 DNA follows: TGTGCCAGCAGCCTACTTCCGGGACAACAAGAGACCCAGTACTTC. Protein sequence: CASSLLPGQQETQYF.

This rearrangement joins TRBV13 to TRBJ1-5; D is unclear. V was pared by 5 bases and J by 1 base, with 9 bases between. The CDR3 runs to 14 residues. Germline CDR1 and CDR2: PRHDT and FYEKMQ (reference sequence). CDR3 amino acids: CASSLRGSNQPQHF. In DNA, the CDR3 is TGTGCCAGCAGCCTACGAGGAAGCAATCAGCCCCAGCATTTT.

The chain joins TRBV29-1 to TRBJ2-7; 7 bases align to TRBD1. CDR1 and CDR2 from the germline V gene are SQVTM and ANQGSEA. After removal of 1 base from V and 2 bases from J, the junction contained 8 bases not matched to a gene. This CDR3 comprises 15 residues. The CDR3 DNA follows: TGCAGCGTTGAAGCACGGGACAGAGCCACCTACGAGCAGTACTTC. It codes for CSVEARDRATYEQYF.

The sample holds a few counts of this clone. The rearrangement links TRBV5-5 to TRBJ2-7; 11 bases are shared with TRBD1. CDR3 size: 15 residues. Germline lookup yields CDR1 SGHKS and CDR2 YYEKEE (reference sequence). Trimming removed 3 bases from V and 2 bases from J; junction bases left unmatched: 4. The DNA for the CDR3 is TGTGCCAGCAGCTCTTGGACAGGGGGCACCTACGAGCAGTACTTC. It translates to CASSSWTGGTYEQYF.

This clone was recorded many times. This chain links TRBV27 with TRBJ2-1; no firm D call. The CDR3 loop spans 13 amino acids. V dropped 3 bases and J dropped 3 bases, with 6 bases sitting between them. CDR1 and CDR2 (germline): MNHEY, SMNVEV (reference sequence). CDR3 sequence reads: CASSFRHYNEQFF. CDR3 in DNA: TGTGCCAGCAGTTTTCGTCACTACAATGAGCAGTTCTTC.

The CDR3 loop is CASSFSAGRADTQYF. For the CDR3, the DNA is TGTGCCAGCAGTTTCTCAGCGGGCCGCGCAGATACGCAGTATTTT. V is TRBV28 and J is TRBJ2-3, with TRBD2 as a possible D gene (6 bases). This CDR3 has 15 residues. V lost 3 bases, J lost 4 bases, and 14 bases lay in between. Germline V CDR1 and CDR2: MDHEN, SYDVKM.

The CDR3 bases are TGCGCCAGCAGCCAAGATCTCGGCTACGAGCAGTACTTC. Its translation: CASSQDLGYEQYF. The chain is built from TRBV4-1 and TRBJ2-7; D ambiguous. Trimming took off 0 bases at V and 3 bases at J, with 6 bases between the two ends. Germline V gene data show CDR1 as MGHRA and CDR2 as YSYEKL. This CDR3 is built from 13 residues.

The V and J genes are TRBV7-9 and TRBJ2-5; D gene uncertain. CDR1 is SEHNR, CDR2 FQNEAQ, per germline (reference sequence). Trimming shortened V by 6 bases and J by 4 bases, and 15 bases separated the two germline ends. The CDR3 length is 14 residues. CDR3 residues: CASSHLRSGETQYF. DNA of the CDR3: TGTGCCAGCAGTCATTTAAGGAGTGGAGAGACCCAGTACTTC.

V usage is TRBV2 and J usage is TRBJ2-5, with a possible D match to TRBD1 (6 bases). This CDR3 contains 13 residues. The germline gives CDR1 SNHLY, CDR2 FYNNEI. Trimming shortened V by 6 bases and J by 2 bases, and 10 bases separated the two germline ends. The CDR3 region is CASRTGLQETQYF. Written as DNA, the CDR3 is TGTGCCAGCAGGACAGGCCTTCAAGAGACCCAGTACTTC.

The V gene is TRBV29-1, the J gene TRBJ1-1; possibly TRBD1 for D (5 bases). Germline CDR1 reads SQVTM; CDR2 reads ANQGSEA. The CDR3 runs 12 residues. V was shortened by 6 bases and J by 4 bases, with 12 bases between the two germline ends. This chain's CDR3 is CSVMPGSTEAFF. The DNA of the CDR3 is TGCAGCGTCATGCCAGGGTCCACTGAAGCTTTCTTT.

The chain carries TRBV18 and TRBJ1-2; the D is unclear. Germline CDR1 is KGHSH and CDR2 is LQKENI. The CDR3 has 13 residues. With 2 bases removed from V and 1 base from J, the gap between germline ends came to 5 bases. In DNA, the CDR3 is TGTGCCAGCTCACCAGGGGATAACTATGGCTACACCTTC. It codes for CASSPGDNYGYTF.

The chain recombines TRBV7-2 with TRBJ1-1; 8 nucleotides agree with TRBD1. Looked up from germline, CDR1 is SGHTA and CDR2 is FQGNSA. J lost 5 bases, V lost 6 bases, and 8 bases had no gene match. The CDR3 totals 14 residues. The CDR3: CASSQGQGATEAFF. The CDR3 DNA sequence: TGTGCCAGCAGTCAAGGACAGGGAGCGACTGAAGCTTTCTTT. The whole variable domain, filled in from reference TRBV7-2 and TRBJ1-1, reads GAGVSQSPSNKVTEKGKDVELRCDPISGHTALYWYRQSLGQGLEFLIYFQGNSAPDKSGLPSDRFSAERTGGSVSTLTIQRTQQEDSAVYLCASSQGQGATEAFFGQGTRLTVV.

The V call is TRBV9, the J call TRBJ1-4, with 10 bases lining up with TRBD1. The CDR3 spans 18 residues. V lost 3 bases, J lost 4 bases, and 12 bases stayed unmatched. The V gene's germline CDR1 is SGDLS and CDR2 YYNGEE. The DNA of the CDR3 is TGTGCCAGCAGCGCAGGACAGGGGGACCGGGCAAGTAATGAAAAACTGTTTTTT. This codes for CASSAGQGDRASNEKLFF.

The chain couples TRBV29-1 to TRBJ2-7, with 8 bases lining up with TRBD1. With V trimmed by 0 bases and J by 7 bases, 14 bases remained unmatched. Per germline, CDR1 SQVTM and CDR2 ANQGSEA. This CDR3 is 16 amino acids long. Here the CDR3 DNA reads TGCAGCGTTGAAGAATCAGGTCGGACAGGGAGTTGGGAGCAGTACTTC. It translates to CSVEESGRTGSWEQYF.

This clone appeared a single time. The chain carries TRBV19 and TRBJ1-5; D is unresolved. There are 15 residues in the CDR3. V was cut by 5 bases and J by 1 base, with 12 bases left in between. CDR1 is LNHDA and CDR2 is SQIVND in the germline V gene (reference sequence). For the CDR3, the DNA is TGTGCCAGTAGTCCACTAGACTTAAGCAATCAGCCCCAGCATTTT. Translation gives CASSPLDLSNQPQHF.

This chain connects TRBV5-4 to TRBJ2-1; 8 positions agree with TRBD2. The CDR3 covers 16 residues. CDR1 SGHNT and CDR2 YYREEE come from the germline V gene (reference sequence). Losses at the gene ends were 4 bases for V and 1 base for J; bases not matched to a gene: 7. CDR3: CASSGGGPQSYNEQFF. The CDR3 DNA is TGTGCCAGCAGCGGCGGGGGGCCTCAGTCCTACAATGAGCAGTTCTTC.

This clone was seen more than once but under ten times. The chain uses TRBV5-4 and TRBJ1-5, with D perhaps TRBD1 (5 bases). Germline loops: CDR1 SGHNT, CDR2 YYREEE (reference sequence). The CDR3 is 13 amino acids. Trimming pared 4 bases from V and 2 bases from J, leaving 7 bases between. CDR3 nucleotide sequence: TGTGCCAGCAGCAAAGGGGGCAATCAGCCCCAGCATTTT. This gives the protein CASSKGGNQPQHF. Complete variable domain (other parts from reference TRBV5-4 and TRBJ1-5): ETGVTQSPTHLIKTRGQQVTLRCSSQSGHNTVSWYQQALGQGPQFIFQYYREEENGRGNFPPRFSGLQFPNYSSELNVNALELDDSALYLCASSKGGNQPQHFGDGTRLSIL.